These 7 T cell receptor beta chains share one sample of origin, sequenced in a study of blood T cell repertoires in COVID-19. Assay: immunoSEQ multiplex PCR; the TCRdb copy retains only in-frame clones and omits some. Of approximately 260,000 clones listed, about 85% are singletons. Material for sequencing was PBMCs or T cells enriched from blood (not recorded which). All receptors come from a woman in her twenties or thirties with acute COVID-19.

This chain connects TRBV28 to TRBJ2-2; the match to TRBD2 covers 11 bases. The CDR3 runs to 17 residues. Trimming at V came to 5 bases and at J to 7 bases, leaving 12 bases not matched to a gene. CDR1 and CDR2 from the germline V gene are MDHEN and SYDVKM. DNA for the CDR3: TGTGCCAGCAGTCTTCCATCTAGCGGGAGGTCTCTCGGGGAGCTGTTTTTT. Its protein product is CASSLPSSGRSLGELFF.

This clone was picked up a small number of times. V is TRBV5-1 and J is TRBJ1-1, with 9 bases aligning to TRBD1. Germline CDR1 and CDR2: SGHRS and YFSETQ. CDR3 length equals 14 residues. V was clipped by 4 bases and J by 1 base; unmatched bases: 2. CDR3 amino acids: CASSTGQGNTEAFF. For the CDR3, the DNA is TGCGCCAGCAGCACGGGACAGGGGAACACTGAAGCTTTCTTT.

The gene calls are TRBV5-4 and TRBJ2-7; 9 nucleotides line up with TRBD1. V lost 4 bases to trimming and J lost 2 bases; unmatched junction nucleotides: 1. There are 13 residues in the CDR3. Per the germline V gene, CDR1 is SGHNT and CDR2 is YYREEE (reference sequence). In DNA form, the CDR3 reads TGTGCCAGCAGCGGGACAGGGACCTACGAGCAGTACTTC. This sequence encodes CASSGTGTYEQYF.

This clone was found once. This chain joins TRBV10-3 and TRBJ2-1, with 8 bases fitting TRBD2. V shed 0 bases and J 3 bases; nucleotides not matched to a gene: 7. In germline, CDR1 is ENHRY, CDR2 SYGVKD. The CDR3 covers 17 residues. In DNA form, the CDR3 reads TGTGCCATCAGTGAGTCGACAAGCGGGAGCTACTACAATGAGCAGTTCTTC. Translated: CAISESTSGSYYNEQFF.

The chain employs TRBV25-1 and TRBJ2-3; 7 nucleotides agree with TRBD2. V gave up 1 base and J gave up 3 bases; unmatched junction bases: 1. CDR1 MGHDK and CDR2 SYGVNS come from the germline V gene. The CDR3 is made up of 14 amino acids. Here the CDR3 DNA reads TGTGCCAGCAGTGAATGGGGGGGTACAGATACGCAGTATTTT. Translation gives CASSEWGGTDTQYF.

This sequence joins TRBV18 and TRBJ2-2, with a possible D match to TRBD1 (6 bases). From germline, CDR1 is KGHSH and CDR2 LQKENI. Trimming stripped 3 bases from V and 2 bases from J, with 13 bases between. The CDR3 totals 16 residues. CDR3 protein: CASSPRPGQNTGELFF. In DNA form, the CDR3 reads TGTGCCAGCTCACCGCGGCCGGGACAAAACACCGGGGAGCTGTTTTTT.

This chain joins TRBV7-9 and TRBJ2-7, with 9 bases aligning to TRBD2. CDR1 is SEHNR and CDR2 is FQNEAQ in the germline V gene (reference sequence). The CDR3 covers 16 residues. The trim removed 3 bases at V and 3 bases at J, leaving 9 bases unmatched. CDR3 amino acids: CASSFGLALGNYEQYF. The CDR3 nucleotides read TGTGCCAGCAGCTTCGGACTAGCGTTAGGGAACTACGAGCAGTACTTC. The full variable domain, with the rest looked up from reference TRBV7-9 and TRBJ2-7, is DTGVSQNPRHKITKRGQNVTFRCDPISEHNRLYWYRQTLGQGPEFLTYFQNEAQLEKSRLLSDRFSAERPKGSFSTLEIQRTEQGDSAMYLCASSFGLALGNYEQYFGPGTRLTVT.